This TCR beta chain was observed in a study of cytomegalovirus exposure and HLA in healthy donors. This clone was counted between two and nine times. Its antigen is not identified. The sample carries other DNA sequences with the same CDR3. From germline, CDR1 is SGDLS and CDR2 YYNGEE. V was trimmed by 0 bases and J by 3 bases, leaving 6 bases between them. The CDR3 spans 13 residues. Points from the study as a whole: An analysis that came later showed most CMV-associated TCR beta chains appearing HLA-restricted.

PCR involved 60 Vbeta and 13 Jbeta primers. This table comes from immunoSEQ multiplex PCR, and its TCRdb copy is limited to in-frame clones, with some not included. Here the sample spans 150,000 to 200,000 clones, roughly 70% being singletons. The clonotype was recovered from a male donor in good health and CMV-seronegative. V gene TRBV9 combines with J gene TRBJ1-1, with unresolved D. Sequenced: PBMCs. The DNA of the CDR3 is TGTGCCAGCAGCGTAGAGCGGGACACTGAAGCTTTCTTT. As protein: CASSVERDTEAFF.